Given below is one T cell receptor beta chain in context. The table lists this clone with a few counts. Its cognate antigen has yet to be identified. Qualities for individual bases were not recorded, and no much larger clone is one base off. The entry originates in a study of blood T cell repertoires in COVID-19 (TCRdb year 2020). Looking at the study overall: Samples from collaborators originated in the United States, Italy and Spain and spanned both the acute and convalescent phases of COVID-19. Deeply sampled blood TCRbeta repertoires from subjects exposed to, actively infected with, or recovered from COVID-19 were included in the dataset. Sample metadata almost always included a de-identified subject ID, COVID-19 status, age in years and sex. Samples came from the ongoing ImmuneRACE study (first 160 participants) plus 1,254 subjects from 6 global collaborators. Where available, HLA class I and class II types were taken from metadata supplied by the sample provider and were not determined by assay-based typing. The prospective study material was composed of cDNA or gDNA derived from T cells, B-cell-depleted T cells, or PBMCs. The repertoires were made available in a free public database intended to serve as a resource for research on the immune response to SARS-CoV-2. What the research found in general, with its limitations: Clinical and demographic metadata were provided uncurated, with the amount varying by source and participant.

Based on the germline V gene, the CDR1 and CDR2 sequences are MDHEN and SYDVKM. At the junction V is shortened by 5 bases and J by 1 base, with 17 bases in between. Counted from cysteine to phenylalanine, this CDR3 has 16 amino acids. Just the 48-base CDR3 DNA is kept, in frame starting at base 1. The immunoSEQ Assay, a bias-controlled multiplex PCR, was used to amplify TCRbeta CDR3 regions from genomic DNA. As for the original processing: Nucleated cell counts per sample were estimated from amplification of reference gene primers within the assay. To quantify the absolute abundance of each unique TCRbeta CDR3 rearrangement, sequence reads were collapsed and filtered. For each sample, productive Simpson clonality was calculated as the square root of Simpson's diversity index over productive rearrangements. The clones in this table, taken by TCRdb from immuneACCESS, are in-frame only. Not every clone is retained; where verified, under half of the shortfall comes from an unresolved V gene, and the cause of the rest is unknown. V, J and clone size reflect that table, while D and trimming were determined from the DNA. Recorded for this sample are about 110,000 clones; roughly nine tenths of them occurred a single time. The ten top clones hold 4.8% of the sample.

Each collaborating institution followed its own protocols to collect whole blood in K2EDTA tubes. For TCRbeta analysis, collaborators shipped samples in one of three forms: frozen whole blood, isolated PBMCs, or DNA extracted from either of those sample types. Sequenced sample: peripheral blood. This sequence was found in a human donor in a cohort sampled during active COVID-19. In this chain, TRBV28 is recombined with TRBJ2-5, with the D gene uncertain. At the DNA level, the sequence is TGTGCCAGCAGTCCCCTTATGCCCCTCGGCCAAGAGACCCAGTACTTC. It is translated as CASSPLMPLGQETQYF.